This record looks at one T cell receptor beta chain sequence and its context. Antigen specificity is unknown. The authors produced TCR alpha and TCR beta cDNA libraries with sample barcodes and UMIs by 5'RACE using constant-segment primers. MiXCR, applied by TCRdb to the 5' RACE reads, yields one record per CDR3 protein. The sample holds fewer than 150,000 distinct CDR3 sequences; less than 6.5% are singletons and the top ten take over 2%. CDR1 and CDR2 (germline): KGHSH, LQKENI. The CDR3 is 14 amino acids. The germline V and J ends were trimmed by 2 bases and 3 bases, with 11 bases remaining between them. The entry originates in a study of T-cell memory formation after mild COVID-19. Turning to the study itself: For the most part, TCR clusters were specific to one donor.

Points from the study as a whole: Memory cells collected pre-infection included some clones that later responded, suggesting cross-reactive memory joined. CD4+ contracting clones were mainly CM and EM; CD8+ ones, EMRA.

What was sequenced was PBMCs or a T cell subset sorted from them (not recorded which). V is TRBV18 and J is TRBJ2-7, with a weak D call TRBD2 (7 bases). The clonotype was recovered from an adult woman who had mild COVID-19 (a few samples of this study predate the infection). Cell type and time point are not known. Written as DNA, the CDR3 is TGTGCCAGCTCACCAGGAGGGGGGGACTACGAGCAGTACTTC. As protein: CASSPGGGDYEQYF.